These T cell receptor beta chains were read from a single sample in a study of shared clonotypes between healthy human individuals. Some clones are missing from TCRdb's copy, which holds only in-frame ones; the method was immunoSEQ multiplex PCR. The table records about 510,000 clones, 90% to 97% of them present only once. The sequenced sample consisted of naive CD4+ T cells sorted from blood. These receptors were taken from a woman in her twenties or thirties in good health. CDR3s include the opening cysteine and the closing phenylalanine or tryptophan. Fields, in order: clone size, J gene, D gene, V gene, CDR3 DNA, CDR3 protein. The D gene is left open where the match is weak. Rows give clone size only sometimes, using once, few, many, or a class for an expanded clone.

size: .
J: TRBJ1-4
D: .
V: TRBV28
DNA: TGTGCCAGCAGATTCCAGGGCGCTAATGAAAAACTGTTTTTT
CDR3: CASRFQGANEKLFF

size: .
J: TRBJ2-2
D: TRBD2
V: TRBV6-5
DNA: TGTGCCACCTGTAGCGGGACTACGAACACCGGGGAGCTGTTTTTT
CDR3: CATCSGTTNTGELFF

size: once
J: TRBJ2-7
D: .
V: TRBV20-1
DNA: TGCAGTGCCCAAAGATACGAGCAGTACTTC
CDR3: CSAQRYEQYF

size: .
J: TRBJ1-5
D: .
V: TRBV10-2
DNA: TGCGCCAGCAGGGGGGACGCGTACAATCAGCCCCAGCATTTT
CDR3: CASRGDAYNQPQHF

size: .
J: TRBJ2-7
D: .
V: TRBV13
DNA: TGTGCCAGCAGCGGTCCTATCTCCTACGAGCAGTACTTC
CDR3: CASSGPISYEQYF

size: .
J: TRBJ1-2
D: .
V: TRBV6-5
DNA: TGTGCCAGCAGTTACCGGCAGGGTGGCTACACCTTC
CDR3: CASSYRQGGYTF

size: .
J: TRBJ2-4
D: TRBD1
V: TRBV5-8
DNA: TGTGCCAGCAGCTTAATGGAGACAGGGGGGCACGACCACATTCAGTACTTC
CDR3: CASSLMETGGHDHIQYF

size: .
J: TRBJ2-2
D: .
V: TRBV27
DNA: TGTGCCAGCAGGGAAAGGACAGCAGCGAACACCGGGGAGCTGTTTTTT
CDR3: CASRERTAANTGELFF

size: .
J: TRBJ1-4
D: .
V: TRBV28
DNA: TGTGCCAGCAGACCACGACCGGGCCCACCAGCCGAAAAACTGTTTTTT
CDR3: CASRPRPGPPAEKLFF

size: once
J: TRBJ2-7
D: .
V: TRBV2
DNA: TGTGCCAGCGAGGTACCCGCCTACGAGCAGTACTTC
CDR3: CASEVPAYEQYF

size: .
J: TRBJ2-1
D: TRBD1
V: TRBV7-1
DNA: TGTGCCAGCAGCTTAGGGGGCCTGCGGAATGAGCAGTTCTTC
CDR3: CASSLGGLRNEQFF

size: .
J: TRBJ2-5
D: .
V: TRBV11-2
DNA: TGTGCCAGCAGCCCCAAGCGGACCCAAGAGACCCAGTACTTC
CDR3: CASSPKRTQETQYF

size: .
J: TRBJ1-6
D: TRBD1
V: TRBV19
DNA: TGTGCCAGTAGTAGAACAGGGGTTTCACCCCTCCACTTT
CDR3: CASSRTGVSPLHF

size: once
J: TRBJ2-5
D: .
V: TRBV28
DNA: TGTGCCAGCAGTGGGGACGGGCAAGAGACCCAGTACTTC
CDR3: CASSGDGQETQYF

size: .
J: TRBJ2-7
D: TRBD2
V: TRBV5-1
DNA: TGCGCCAGCAGCTTGGGTATTAGCGGGAGGAAAAACTACGAGCAGTACTTC
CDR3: CASSLGISGRKNYEQYF

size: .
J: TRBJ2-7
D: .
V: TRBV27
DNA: TGTGCCAGCAGTAAACATAGCTCCTACGAGCAGTACTTC
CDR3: CASSKHSSYEQYF

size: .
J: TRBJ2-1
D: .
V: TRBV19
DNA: TGTGCCAGTAAGACAGTGGGGCTTTCCTACAATGAGCAGTTCTTC
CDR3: CASKTVGLSYNEQFF

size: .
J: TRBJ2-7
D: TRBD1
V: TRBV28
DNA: TGTGCCAGCAGATCCACGGACAGGGGCTACGGCTACGAGCAGTACTTC
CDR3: CASRSTDRGYGYEQYF

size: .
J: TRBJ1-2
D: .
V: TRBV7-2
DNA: TGTGCCAGCAGCTTAGCGGGGGCGGCATTTGGGAATGGCTACACCTTC
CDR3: CASSLAGAAFGNGYTF

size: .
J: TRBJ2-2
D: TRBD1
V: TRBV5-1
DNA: TGCGCCAGCAGCTGGGACAGGGCGAACACCGGGGAGCTGTTTTTT
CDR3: CASSWDRANTGELFF

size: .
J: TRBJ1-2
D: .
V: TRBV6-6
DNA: TGTGCCAGCAGTTCGGCCGGGGCCCCGAAGGGAGATGGCTACACCTTC
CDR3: CASSSAGAPKGDGYTF

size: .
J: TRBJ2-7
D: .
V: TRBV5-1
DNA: TGCGCCAGCAGCCCCCGACAGGCGAACGAGCAGTACTTC
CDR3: CASSPRQANEQYF

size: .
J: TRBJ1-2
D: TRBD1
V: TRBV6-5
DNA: TGTGCCAGCAGTCGGGACAGGGGGAGAGGCTACACCTTC
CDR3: CASSRDRGRGYTF

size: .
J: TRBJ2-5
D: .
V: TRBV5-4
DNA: TGTGCCAGCAGCGGGACTTCCCAAGAGACCCAGTACTTC
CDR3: CASSGTSQETQYF

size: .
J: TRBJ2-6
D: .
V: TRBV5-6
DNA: TGTGCCAGCAGCTTTACGGGGCAGGAGTTCGTCCTGACTTTC
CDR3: CASSFTGQEFVLTF

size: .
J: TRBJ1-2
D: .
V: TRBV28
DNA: TGTGCCAGCAGCACGACGGAGTACTATGGCTACACCTTC
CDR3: CASSTTEYYGYTF

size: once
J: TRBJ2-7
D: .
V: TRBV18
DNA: TGTGCCAGCTCACCGGGGGCTGACTCCTACGAGCAGTACTTC
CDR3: CASSPGADSYEQYF

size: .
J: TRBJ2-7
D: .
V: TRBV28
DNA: TGTGCCAGCAGGCCGGGCCACCCCGGCCACGAGCAGTACTTC
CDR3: CASRPGHPGHEQYF

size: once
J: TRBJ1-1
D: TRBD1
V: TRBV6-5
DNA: TGTGCCAGCAGCCGAGTCTTCACAGGGGGTACTGAAGCTTTCTTT
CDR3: CASSRVFTGGTEAFF

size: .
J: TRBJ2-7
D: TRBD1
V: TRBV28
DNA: TGTGCCAGCGGTGCATACAGGGGATCCTACGAGCAGTACTTC
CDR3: CASGAYRGSYEQYF

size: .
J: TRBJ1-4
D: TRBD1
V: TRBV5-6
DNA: TGTGCCAGCAGCCGGGGACAGGGTCATGAAAAACTGTTTTTT
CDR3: CASSRGQGHEKLFF

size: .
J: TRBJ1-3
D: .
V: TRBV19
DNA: TGTGCCAGTAGTCAGAACTCTGGAAACACCATATATTTT
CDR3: CASSQNSGNTIYF

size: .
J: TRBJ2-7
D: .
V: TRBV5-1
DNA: TGCGCCAGCAGCTTGGCGGGCAGCTCCTACGAGCAGTACTTC
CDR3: CASSLAGSSYEQYF

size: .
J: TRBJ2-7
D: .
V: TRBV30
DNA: TGTGCCTGGAGTGCGAGTAGCTACGAGCAGTACTTC
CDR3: CAWSASSYEQYF

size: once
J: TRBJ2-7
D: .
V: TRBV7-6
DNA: TGTGCCAGCAGCTTAAGGACGGACTACGAGCAGTACTTC
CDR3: CASSLRTDYEQYF

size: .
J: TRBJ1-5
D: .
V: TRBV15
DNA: TGTGCCACCCATGCGTCCAGTAGCAATCAGCCCCAGCATTTT
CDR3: CATHASSSNQPQHF

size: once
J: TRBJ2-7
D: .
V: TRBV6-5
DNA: TGTGCCAGCAGTGATCGACAAGGGGACTACGAGCAGTACTTC
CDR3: CASSDRQGDYEQYF

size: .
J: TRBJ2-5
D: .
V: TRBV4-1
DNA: TGCGCCAGCAGCCAAGGGTCTAGCGTGCGGACCCAGTACTTC
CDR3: CASSQGSSVRTQYF

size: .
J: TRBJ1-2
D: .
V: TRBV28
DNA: TGTGCCAGCAGGCAGAAAAACTATGGCTACACCTTC
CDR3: CASRQKNYGYTF

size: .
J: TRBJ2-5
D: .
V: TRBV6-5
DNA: TGTGCCAGCGCGGCCGGCCATCAAGAGACCCAGTACTTC
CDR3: CASAAGHQETQYF

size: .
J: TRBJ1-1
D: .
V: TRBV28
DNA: TGTGCCAGCAGTTTAGGCAGGTCGACTGAAGCTTTCTTT
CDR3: CASSLGRSTEAFF

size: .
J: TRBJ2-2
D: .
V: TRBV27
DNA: TGTGCCAGCAGACTAGCAGGAGACTACGGGGAGCTGTTTTTT
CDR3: CASRLAGDYGELFF

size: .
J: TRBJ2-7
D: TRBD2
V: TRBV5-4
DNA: TGTGCCAGCAGCTTGGGTCTAGCGGGAGACGAGCAGTACTTC
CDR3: CASSLGLAGDEQYF

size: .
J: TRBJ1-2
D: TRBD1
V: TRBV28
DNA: TGTGCCAGCATGAACAGGGGGCGAGTGTTGGGCTACACCTTC
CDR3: CASMNRGRVLGYTF

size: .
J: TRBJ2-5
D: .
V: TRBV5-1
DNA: TGCGCCAGCAGCTTGGTTCCTAGCGTACAAGAGACCCAGTACTTC
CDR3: CASSLVPSVQETQYF

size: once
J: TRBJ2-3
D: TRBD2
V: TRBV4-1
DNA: TGCGCCAGCAGCCAAGGACTAGCGGGAGAGTATAAGAGAGATACGCAGTATTTT
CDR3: CASSQGLAGEYKRDTQYF